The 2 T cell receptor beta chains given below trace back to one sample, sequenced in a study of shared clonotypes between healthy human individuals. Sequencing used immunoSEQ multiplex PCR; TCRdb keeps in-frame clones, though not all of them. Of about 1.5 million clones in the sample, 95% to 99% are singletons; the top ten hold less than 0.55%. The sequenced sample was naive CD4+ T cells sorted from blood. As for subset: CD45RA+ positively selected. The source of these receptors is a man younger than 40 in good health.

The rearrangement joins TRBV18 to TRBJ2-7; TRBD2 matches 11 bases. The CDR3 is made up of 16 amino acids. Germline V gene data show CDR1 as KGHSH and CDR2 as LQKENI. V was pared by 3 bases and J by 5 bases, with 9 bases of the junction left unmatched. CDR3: CASSPPLAGGPHEQYF. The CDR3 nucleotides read TGTGCCAGCTCACCTCCCTTAGCGGGAGGGCCACACGAGCAGTACTTC. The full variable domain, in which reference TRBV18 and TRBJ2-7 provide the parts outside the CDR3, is NAGVMQNPRHLVRRRGQEARLRCSPMKGHSHVYWYRQLPEEGLKFMVYLQKENIIDESGMPKERFSAEFPKEGPSILRIQQVVRGDSAAYFCASSPPLAGGPHEQYFGPGTRLTVT.

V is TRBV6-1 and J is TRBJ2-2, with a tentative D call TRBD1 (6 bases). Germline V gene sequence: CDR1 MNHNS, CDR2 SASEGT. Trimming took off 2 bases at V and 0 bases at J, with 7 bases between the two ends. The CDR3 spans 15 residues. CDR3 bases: TGTGCCAGCAGTGAAAGGACAGCGAACACCGGGGAGCTGTTTTTT. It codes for CASSERTANTGELFF.